This T cell receptor (beta chain) came from a study of T cells after somatic rescue of genetic block. CDR3 length: 16 residues. V lost 2 bases to trimming and J lost 5 bases; unmatched junction nucleotides: 5. CDR1 MNHEY and CDR2 SVGAGI come from the germline V gene. The data were produced by immunoSEQ multiplex PCR, yet TCRdb's version contains in-frame clones alone and is incomplete. The table includes approximately 71,000 clones, around 90% detected once. This receptor was identified in a man aged 40-49 years. Sequencing input: peripheral blood mononuclear cells (PBMCs). This chain links TRBV6-5 with TRBJ2-3, with TRBD2 matching over 12 bases. Here the CDR3 DNA reads TGTGCCAGCAGTTACCTAGCGGGGGGGCCCGGAGATACGCAGTATTTT. Protein sequence: CASSYLAGGPGDTQYF.